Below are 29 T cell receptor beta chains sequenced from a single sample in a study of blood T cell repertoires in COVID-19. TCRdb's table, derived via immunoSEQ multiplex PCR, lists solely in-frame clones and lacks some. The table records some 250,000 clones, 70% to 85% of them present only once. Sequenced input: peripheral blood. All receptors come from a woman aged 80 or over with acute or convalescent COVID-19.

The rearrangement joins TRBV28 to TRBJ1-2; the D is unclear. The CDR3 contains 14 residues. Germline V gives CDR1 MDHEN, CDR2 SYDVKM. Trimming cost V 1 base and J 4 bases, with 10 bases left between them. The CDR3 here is CASSLFGGSYGYTF. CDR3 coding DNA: TGTGCCAGCAGTTTATTTGGAGGGAGCTATGGCTACACCTTC.

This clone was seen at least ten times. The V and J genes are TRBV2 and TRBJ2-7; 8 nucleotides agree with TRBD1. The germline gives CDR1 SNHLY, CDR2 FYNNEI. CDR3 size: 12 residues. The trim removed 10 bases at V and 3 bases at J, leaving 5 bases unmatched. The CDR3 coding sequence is TGTGCCAAGGACAGGGAAGGCTACGAGCAGTACTTC. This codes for CAKDREGYEQYF.

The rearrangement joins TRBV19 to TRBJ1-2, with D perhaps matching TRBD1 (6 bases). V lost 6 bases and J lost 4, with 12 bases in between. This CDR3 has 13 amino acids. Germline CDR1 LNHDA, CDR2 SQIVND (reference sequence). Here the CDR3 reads CASSLDRLYGYTF. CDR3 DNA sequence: TGTGCCAGTAGCCTGGACAGACTCTATGGCTACACCTTC.

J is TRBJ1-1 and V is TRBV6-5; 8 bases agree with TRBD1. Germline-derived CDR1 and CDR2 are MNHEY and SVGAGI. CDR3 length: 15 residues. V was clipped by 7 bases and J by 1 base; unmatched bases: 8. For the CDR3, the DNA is TGTGCCAGCAATCCAGGGGGCCTGGAGAACACTGAAGCTTTCTTT. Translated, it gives CASNPGGLENTEAFF.

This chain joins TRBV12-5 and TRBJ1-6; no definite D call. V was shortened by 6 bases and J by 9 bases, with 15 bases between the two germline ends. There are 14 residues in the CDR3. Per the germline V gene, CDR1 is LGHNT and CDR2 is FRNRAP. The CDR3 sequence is CASGTGSLGSPLHF. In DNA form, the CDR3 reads TGTGCTAGTGGAACCGGGTCCTTGGGTTCACCCCTCCACTTT.

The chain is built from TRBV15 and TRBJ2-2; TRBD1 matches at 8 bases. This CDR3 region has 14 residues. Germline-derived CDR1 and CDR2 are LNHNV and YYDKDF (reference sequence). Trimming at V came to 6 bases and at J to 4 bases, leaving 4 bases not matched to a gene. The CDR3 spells CATRADRATGELFF. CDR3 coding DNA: TGTGCCACCAGGGCGGACAGGGCCACCGGGGAGCTGTTTTTT.

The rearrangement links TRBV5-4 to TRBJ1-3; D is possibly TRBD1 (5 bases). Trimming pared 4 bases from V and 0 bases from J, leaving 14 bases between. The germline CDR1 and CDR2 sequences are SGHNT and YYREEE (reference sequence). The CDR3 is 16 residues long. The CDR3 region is CASSPKGRGSGNTIYF. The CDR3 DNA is TGTGCCAGCAGCCCCAAGGGGAGGGGCTCTGGAAACACCATATATTTT.

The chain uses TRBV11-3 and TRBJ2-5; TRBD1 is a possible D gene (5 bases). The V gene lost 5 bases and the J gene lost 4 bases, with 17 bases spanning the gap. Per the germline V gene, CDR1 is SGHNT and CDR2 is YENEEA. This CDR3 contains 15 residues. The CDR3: CASSTASGAGETQYF. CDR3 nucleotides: TGTGCCAGCAGCACCGCCTCTGGGGCCGGAGAGACCCAGTACTTC.

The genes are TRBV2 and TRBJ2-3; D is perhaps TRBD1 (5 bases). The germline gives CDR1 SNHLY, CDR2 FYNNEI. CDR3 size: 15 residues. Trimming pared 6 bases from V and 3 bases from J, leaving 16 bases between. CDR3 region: CASRGLKGLTDTQYF. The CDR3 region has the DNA TGTGCCAGCAGGGGCCTCAAGGGGCTTACAGATACGCAGTATTTT.

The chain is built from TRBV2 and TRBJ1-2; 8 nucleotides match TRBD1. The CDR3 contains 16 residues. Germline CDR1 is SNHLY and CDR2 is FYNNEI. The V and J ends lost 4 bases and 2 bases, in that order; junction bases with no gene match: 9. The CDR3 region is CASSVQGAPINYGYTF. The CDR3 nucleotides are TGTGCCAGCAGTGTCCAGGGGGCCCCAATAAACTATGGCTACACCTTC.

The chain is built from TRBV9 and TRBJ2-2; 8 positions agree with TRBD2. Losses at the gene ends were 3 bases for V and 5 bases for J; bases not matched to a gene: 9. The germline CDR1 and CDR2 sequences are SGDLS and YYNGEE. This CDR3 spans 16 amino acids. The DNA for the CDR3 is TGTGCCAGCAGCGAGTCGGGGGGGCAACGGACCGGGGAGCTGTTTTTT. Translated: CASSESGGQRTGELFF. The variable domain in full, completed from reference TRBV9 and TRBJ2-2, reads DSGVTQTPKHLITATGQRVTLRCSPRSGDLSVYWYQQSLDQGLQFLIQYYNGEERAKGNILERFSAQQFPDLHSELNLSSLELGDSALYFCASSESGGQRTGELFFGEGSRLTVL.

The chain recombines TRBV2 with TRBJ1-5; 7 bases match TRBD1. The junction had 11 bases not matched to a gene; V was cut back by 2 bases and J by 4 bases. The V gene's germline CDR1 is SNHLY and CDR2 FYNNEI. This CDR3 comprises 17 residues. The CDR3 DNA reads TGTGCCAGCAGTGAAAGCGTGACAGGGAGACGGAATCAGCCCCAGCATTTT. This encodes CASSESVTGRRNQPQHF.

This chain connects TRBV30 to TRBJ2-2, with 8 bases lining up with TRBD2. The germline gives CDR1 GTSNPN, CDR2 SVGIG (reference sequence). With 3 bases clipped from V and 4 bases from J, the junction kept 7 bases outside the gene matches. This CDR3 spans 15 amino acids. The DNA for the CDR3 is TGTGCCTGGAGACCCTCGGGAGGGATCACCGGGGAGCTGTTTTTT. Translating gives CAWRPSGGITGELFF.

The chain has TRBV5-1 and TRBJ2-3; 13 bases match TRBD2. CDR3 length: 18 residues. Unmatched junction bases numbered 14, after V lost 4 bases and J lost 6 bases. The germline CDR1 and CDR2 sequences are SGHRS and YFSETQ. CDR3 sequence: CASSLTPSTSGGRDTQYF. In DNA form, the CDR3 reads TGCGCCAGCAGCCTCACCCCCTCGACTAGCGGGGGGCGGGATACGCAGTATTTT.

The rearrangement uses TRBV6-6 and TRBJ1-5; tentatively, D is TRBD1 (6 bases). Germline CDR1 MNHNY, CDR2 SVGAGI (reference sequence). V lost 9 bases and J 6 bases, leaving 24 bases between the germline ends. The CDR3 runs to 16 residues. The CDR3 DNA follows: TGTGCCAGTACAGATTATTTGGGGGGGGCGGGTCAGCCCCAGCATTTT. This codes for CASTDYLGGAGQPQHF.

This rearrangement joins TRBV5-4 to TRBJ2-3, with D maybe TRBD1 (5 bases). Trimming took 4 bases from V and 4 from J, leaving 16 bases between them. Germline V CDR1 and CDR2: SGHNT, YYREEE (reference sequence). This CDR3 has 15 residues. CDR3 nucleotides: TGTGCCAGCAGCCCCGACGCAGGGAAGGCAGATACGCAGTATTTT. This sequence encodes CASSPDAGKADTQYF.

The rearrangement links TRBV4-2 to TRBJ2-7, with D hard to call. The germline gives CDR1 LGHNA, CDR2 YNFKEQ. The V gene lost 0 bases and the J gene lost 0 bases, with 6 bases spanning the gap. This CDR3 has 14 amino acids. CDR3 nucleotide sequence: TGTGCCAGCAGCCAAGAGAGGAGCTCCTACGAGCAGTACTTC. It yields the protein CASSQERSSYEQYF.

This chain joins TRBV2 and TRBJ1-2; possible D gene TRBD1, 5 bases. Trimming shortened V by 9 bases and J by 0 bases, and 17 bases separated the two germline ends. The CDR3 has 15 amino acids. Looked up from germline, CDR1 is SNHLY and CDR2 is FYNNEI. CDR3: CARALDIPANYGYTF. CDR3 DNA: TGTGCCAGAGCCCTGGACATCCCAGCTAACTATGGCTACACCTTC.

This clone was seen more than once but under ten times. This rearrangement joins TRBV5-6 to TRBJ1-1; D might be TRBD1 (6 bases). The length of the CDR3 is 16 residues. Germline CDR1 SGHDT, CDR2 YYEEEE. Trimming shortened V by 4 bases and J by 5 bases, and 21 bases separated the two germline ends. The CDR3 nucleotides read TGTGCCAGCAGCGCCCCCCGGCGGGGGGGGCAAACTGAAGCTTTCTTT. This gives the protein CASSAPRRGGQTEAFF.

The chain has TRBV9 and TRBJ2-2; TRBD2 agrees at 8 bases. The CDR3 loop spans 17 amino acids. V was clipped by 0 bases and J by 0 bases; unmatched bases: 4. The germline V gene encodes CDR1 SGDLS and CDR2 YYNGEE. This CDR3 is CASSVAGGESNTGELFF. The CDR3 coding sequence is TGTGCCAGCAGCGTAGCGGGGGGGGAGTCGAACACCGGGGAGCTGTTTTTT. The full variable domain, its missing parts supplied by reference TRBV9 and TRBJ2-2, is DSGVTQTPKHLITATGQRVTLRCSPRSGDLSVYWYQQSLDQGLQFLIQYYNGEERAKGNILERFSAQQFPDLHSELNLSSLELGDSALYFCASSVAGGESNTGELFFGEGSRLTVL.

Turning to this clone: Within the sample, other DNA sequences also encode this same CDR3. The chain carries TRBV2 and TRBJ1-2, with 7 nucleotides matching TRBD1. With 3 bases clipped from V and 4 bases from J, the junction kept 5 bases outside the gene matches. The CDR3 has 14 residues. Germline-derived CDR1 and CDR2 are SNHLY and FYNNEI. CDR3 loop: CASSDRQGGYGYTF. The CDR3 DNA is TGTGCCAGCAGTGATCGACAGGGCGGCTATGGCTACACCTTC.

This CDR3 is CASQGSDEQFF. Written as DNA, the CDR3 is TGCGCCAGCCAGGGATCCGATGAGCAGTTCTTC. V is TRBV5-1 and J is TRBJ2-1; a possible D gene is TRBD1 (5 bases). The CDR3 extends over 11 amino acids. Germline V gene sequence: CDR1 SGHRS, CDR2 YFSETQ. V lost 7 bases and J lost 8, with 10 bases in between.

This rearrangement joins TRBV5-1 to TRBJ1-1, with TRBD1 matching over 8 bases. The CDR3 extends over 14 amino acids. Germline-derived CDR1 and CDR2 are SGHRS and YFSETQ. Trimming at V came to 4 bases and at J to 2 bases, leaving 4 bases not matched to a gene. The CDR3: CASSLGTGNTEAFF. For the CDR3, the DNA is TGCGCCAGCAGCCTCGGGACAGGAAACACTGAAGCTTTCTTT.

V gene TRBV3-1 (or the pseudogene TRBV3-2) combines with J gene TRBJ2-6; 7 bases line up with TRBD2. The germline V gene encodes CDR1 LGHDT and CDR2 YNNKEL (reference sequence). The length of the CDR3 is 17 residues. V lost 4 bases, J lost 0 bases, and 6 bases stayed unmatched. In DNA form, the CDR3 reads TGTGCCAGCAGCCTCCCCGGGGGGAGCTCTGGGGCCAACGTCCTGACTTTC. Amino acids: CASSLPGGSSGANVLTF.

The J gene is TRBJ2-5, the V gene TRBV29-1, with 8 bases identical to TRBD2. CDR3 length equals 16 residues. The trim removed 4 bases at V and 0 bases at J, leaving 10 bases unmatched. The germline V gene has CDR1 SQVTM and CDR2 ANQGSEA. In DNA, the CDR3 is TGCAGCGTTGGGCCCCGGGGGGGCTGGTACCAAGAGACCCAGTACTTC. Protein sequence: CSVGPRGGWYQETQYF.

CDR3 protein: CASRRDQGQGAEKLFF. Written as DNA, the CDR3 is TGTGCCAGCAGACGAGATCAGGGGCAGGGGGCTGAAAAACTGTTTTTT. The chain employs TRBV3-1 (or the pseudogene TRBV3-2) and TRBJ1-4; 8 bases agree with TRBD1. The CDR3 contains 16 residues. The germline gives CDR1 LGHDT, CDR2 YNNKEL (reference sequence). V shed 6 bases and J 7 bases; nucleotides not matched to a gene: 13.

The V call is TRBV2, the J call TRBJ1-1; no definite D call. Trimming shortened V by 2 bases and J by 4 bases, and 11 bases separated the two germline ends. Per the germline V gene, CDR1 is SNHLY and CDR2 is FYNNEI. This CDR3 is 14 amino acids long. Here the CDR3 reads CASSERGGSTEAFF. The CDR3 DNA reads TGTGCCAGCAGTGAACGGGGAGGGTCCACTGAAGCTTTCTTT.

Here the CDR3 DNA reads TGTGCCAGCAGCTCAGACACCCTCGGTCAGCCCCAGCATTTT. Translation gives CASSSDTLGQPQHF. V and J are TRBV7-8 and TRBJ1-5; unclear D gene. Looked up from germline, CDR1 is SGHVS and CDR2 is FQNEAQ. Trimming pared 4 bases from V and 6 bases from J, leaving 13 bases between. The CDR3 consists of 14 residues. Together with reference TRBV7-8 and TRBJ1-5, the CDR3 gives the full variable domain: GAGVSQSPRYKVAKRGQDVALRCDPISGHVSLFWYQQALGQGPEFLTYFQNEAQLDKSGLPSDRFFAERPEGSVSTLKIQRTQQEDSAVYLCASSSDTLGQPQHFGDGTRLSIL.

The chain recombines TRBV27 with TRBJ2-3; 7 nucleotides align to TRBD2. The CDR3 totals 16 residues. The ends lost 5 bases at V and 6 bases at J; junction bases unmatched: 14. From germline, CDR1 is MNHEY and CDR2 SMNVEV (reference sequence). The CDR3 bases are TGTGCCAGCAGTGCCTCCGGGGGGATCGGACGGGATACGCAGTATTTT. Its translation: CASSASGGIGRDTQYF.